This TCR beta chain was captured by sequencing in a study of T cells in Graves' hyperthyroidism and ophthalmopathy. Turning to the study itself: Before treatment of any kind, peripheral blood was taken at initial diagnosis.

This clonotype was seen repeatedly, ten times or more. The source material, RNA transcripts, was used to amplify TCR beta CDR3 regions. First-round RT-PCR of the TCR CDR3 relied on the HTBI primer set. TCRdb reprocessed the multiplex PCR reads with MiXCR, giving one entry per CDR3 protein. The repertoire has about 420,000 distinct CDR3 sequences, less than 20% of them found once; the top ten carry over 7.5%. This TCR was recovered from a woman in her late teens or twenties with Graves' hyperthyroidism. Sample: blood.

The CDR3 coding sequence is TGCGCCAGCATAGACGGTTTAAGGAATGAGCAGTTCTTC. It is translated as CASIDGLRNEQFF. The genes are TRBV10-1 and TRBJ2-1; no reliable D call. CDR3 length equals 13 residues. Germline-derived CDR1 and CDR2 are WNHNN and SYGVQD (reference sequence). The V and J ends lost 7 bases and 7 bases respectively, with 14 bases between them.